The entry below gives a single T cell receptor beta chain sequence along with its context. Its antigen is unknown. This sample stems from a study of cytomegalovirus exposure and HLA in healthy donors. The study, taken as a whole, reports: The study flagged 150 to 200 TCR beta chains as cytomegalovirus-associated.

The PCR made use of 60 Vbeta and 13 Jbeta primers. This table comes from immunoSEQ multiplex PCR, and its TCRdb copy is limited to in-frame clones, with some not included. The table for this sample gives about 54,000 clones. CDR1 and CDR2 from the germline V gene are MRHNA and SNTAGT. V gave up 6 bases and J gave up 6 bases; unmatched junction bases: 8. The length of the CDR3 is 15 residues. The chain links TRBV6-4 to TRBJ2-6; 7 bases are shared with TRBD2. The sequence was obtained from a woman in her thirties or forties in good health and CMV-seronegative. Sequences were obtained from PBMCs. The chain's CDR3 is CASSPGQREANVLTF. CDR3 DNA: TGTGCCAGCAGCCCGGGGCAGCGGGAGGCCAACGTCCTGACTTTC.